A selection of T cell receptor beta chains follows, all from one sample in a study of identical twins. TCRdb reanalysed the 5' RACE reads using MiXCR and keeps one entry per CDR3 protein. The data contain a few hundred thousand distinct CDR3 sequences, 9.6% of them singletons. The same data also went into a second study, on yellow fever vaccine responses in identical twins.

Sequencing was performed on PBMCs. The source of these receptors is a woman between 18 and 29 years old in good health. Each CDR3 is given with its conserved first and last residue. The D gene is left open where the match is weak. Only some rows state a clone size, as once, few, many or a class for expanded clones.

j_gene: TRBJ1-4; abundance: -; v_gene: TRBV29-1; d_gene: -; CDR3nt: TGCAGCGGGACTGCGGGGAGCGGTGAAAAACTGTTTTTT; CDR3aa: CSGTAGSGEKLFF
j_gene: TRBJ2-7; abundance: -; v_gene: TRBV7-2; d_gene: TRBD2; CDR3nt: TGTGCCAGCAGCTTAAAACTAGCGAACTACGAGCAGTACTTC; CDR3aa: CASSLKLANYEQYF
j_gene: TRBJ2-1; abundance: -; v_gene: TRBV6-1; d_gene: TRBD2; CDR3nt: TGTGCCAACAGACTAGCGGGAGACAATGAGCAGTTCTTC; CDR3aa: CANRLAGDNEQFF
j_gene: TRBJ2-7; abundance: -; v_gene: TRBV29-1; d_gene: -; CDR3nt: TGCAGCGTTGAAGGCCAGCCCTACGAGCAGTACTTC; CDR3aa: CSVEGQPYEQYF
j_gene: TRBJ1-3; abundance: many; v_gene: TRBV6-1; d_gene: -; CDR3nt: TGTGCCAGCAGTCGGACCTTGTTCGGAAACACCATATATTTT; CDR3aa: CASSRTLFGNTIYF
j_gene: TRBJ2-7; abundance: many; v_gene: TRBV5-1; d_gene: -; CDR3nt: TGCGCCAGCAGCCCCGACAGCCACTCCTACGAGCAGTACTTC; CDR3aa: CASSPDSHSYEQYF
j_gene: TRBJ2-1; abundance: many; v_gene: TRBV11-2; d_gene: -; CDR3nt: TGTGCCAGCAGCTTAGACTTCAGGGCAAATGAGCAGTTCTTC; CDR3aa: CASSLDFRANEQFF
j_gene: TRBJ2-5; abundance: -; v_gene: TRBV7-3; d_gene: -; CDR3nt: TGTGCCAGCAGCTTAACTGGGAGGCTGGGGGAGACCCAGTACTTC; CDR3aa: CASSLTGRLGETQYF
j_gene: TRBJ2-7; abundance: few; v_gene: TRBV29-1; d_gene: TRBD1; CDR3nt: TGCAGCGTTGAAGGGACAGGTTACGAGCAGTACTTC; CDR3aa: CSVEGTGYEQYF
j_gene: TRBJ2-6; abundance: -; v_gene: TRBV5-1; d_gene: TRBD2; CDR3nt: TGCGCCAGCAGCCGGGGACTAGCGGGAGCTGGGGCCAACGTCCTGACTTTC; CDR3aa: CASSRGLAGAGANVLTF
j_gene: TRBJ2-5; abundance: few; v_gene: TRBV20-1; d_gene: TRBD1; CDR3nt: TGCAGTGCTAGACTCCAGGGGGCGGGGACCCAGTACTTC; CDR3aa: CSARLQGAGTQYF
j_gene: TRBJ2-3; abundance: many; v_gene: TRBV5-1; d_gene: TRBD2; CDR3nt: TGCGCCAGCAGCCTGACTAGCGGCGACCCTAGCACAGATACGCAGTATTTT; CDR3aa: CASSLTSGDPSTDTQYF
j_gene: TRBJ2-1; abundance: few; v_gene: TRBV29-1; d_gene: -; CDR3nt: TGCAGTGTCATTAGCAATGAGCAGTTCTTC; CDR3aa: CSVISNEQFF